Listed below are T cell receptor beta chains from one sample, sequenced in a study of T cells in lung cancer brain metastases. Here immunoSEQ multiplex PCR was the method, and the copy in TCRdb shows in-frame clones only, minus some. The sample holds 4,000 to 6,500 clones, roughly 84% seen once. The sequenced sample was tumor tissue from a brain metastasis. The receptors come from a woman aged 50 to 60 with non-small cell lung cancer that had spread to the brain. Both conserved end residues are part of each CDR3. D genes are given only for firm matches. Expanded clones are given a class, and other clones once, few, many or no size at all.

-,once,TRBJ1-5,TRBV2,TGTGCCAGCAAGGGGGGTCCTAATCAGCCCCAGCATTTT,CASKGGPNQPQHF
TRBD1,-,TRBJ1-1,TRBV19,TGTGCCAGTACCAAAGGGGGGGCAGGGGGAACTGAAGCTTTCTTT,CASTKGGAGGTEAFF
TRBD1,-,TRBJ1-4,TRBV28,TGTGCCAGCAGTCGACAGGGGACAACTAATGAAAAACTGTTTTTT,CASSRQGTTNEKLFF
-,-,TRBJ2-3,TRBV6-1,TGTGCCAGCAGTGAAAATGCGATGGCAGATACGCAGTATTTT,CASSENAMADTQYF
-,-,TRBJ2-7,TRBV5-6,TGTGCCAGCAGCTTGGGAGGTGGCGAGCAGTACTTC,CASSLGGGEQYF
-,-,TRBJ2-1,TRBV19,TGTGCCAGTAGTATAGCTCTGGGGTATGAGCAGTTCTTC,CASSIALGYEQFF
-,-,TRBJ1-5,TRBV19,TGTGCCAGTAGTGAACCCAGGGGTAAGAGCAATCAGCCCCAGCATTTT,CASSEPRGKSNQPQHF
-,-,TRBJ2-6,TRBV30,TGTGCCTGGAGCGTGATAGGGTTTCTTTCCGGGGCCAACGTCCTGACTTTC,CAWSVIGFLSGANVLTF
TRBD1,once,TRBJ2-7,TRBV25-1,TGTGCCAGCAGTGACCCCGGGACAGGGATCTACGAGCAGTACTTC,CASSDPGTGIYEQYF
-,-,TRBJ2-5,TRBV11-3,TGTGCCAGCAGCTTAGGGGCCGGGCGCCAAGAGACCCAGTACTTC,CASSLGAGRQETQYF
-,-,TRBJ2-7,TRBV27,TGTGCCAGCAGTTTTAATCCACTCTACGAGCAGTACTTC,CASSFNPLYEQYF
-,-,TRBJ1-1,TRBV7-6,TGTGCCAGCAGCTTCCAAGGGTTCACCGAAGCTTTCTTT,CASSFQGFTEAFF
-,-,TRBJ1-4,TRBV19,TGTGCCAGTAGTGAAGGACAGCTTAATGAAAAACTGTTTTTT,CASSEGQLNEKLFF
-,-,TRBJ1-1,TRBV5-5,TGTGCCAGCGGCTCGGGGCTAAGCCGGGGCCATATGAACACTGAAGCTTTCTTT,CASGSGLSRGHMNTEAFF
-,-,TRBJ1-2,TRBV6-6,TGTGCCAGCAGTTACTCGGAGGAGTTAGCTAACTATGGCTACACCTTC,CASSYSEELANYGYTF
-,-,TRBJ1-4,TRBV14,TGTGCCAGCAGCGCCATTACCGGGACGGCGATGATGAAACTGTTTTTT,CASSAITGTAMMKLFF
-,-,TRBJ1-1,TRBV27,TGTGCCAGCTGGACCTTAAGTGGGGGGTACGCTGAAGCTTTCTTT,CASWTLSGGYAEAFF
-,-,TRBJ1-1,TRBV11-3,TGTGCCAGCAGCCAGGACAGGAACACTGAAGCTTTCTTT,CASSQDRNTEAFF
TRBD1,-,TRBJ2-7,TRBV27,TGTGCCAGCAGTGAGCCGGGACAGGGCCTACGATGGCAGTACTTC,CASSEPGQGLRWQYF
-,-,TRBJ1-1,TRBV4-2,TGTGCCAGCAGCCAAGATCAGGAGGTGACTGAAGCTTTCTTT,CASSQDQEVTEAFF
-,-,TRBJ1-1,TRBV7-2,TGTGCCAGCATCTTCGTCTTTAGTACCAGAACAACTGAAGCTTTCTTT,CASIFVFSTRTTEAFF
-,-,TRBJ2-1,TRBV6-5,TGTGCCAGCAGTCCACTGGGGGGATACAATGAGCAGTTCTTC,CASSPLGGYNEQFF
-,once,TRBJ2-1,TRBV9,TGTGCCAGCAGCTCCCGCCCAGTTGGTGAGCAGTTCTTC,CASSSRPVGEQFF
-,-,TRBJ2-5,TRBV27,TGTGCCAGCAGTTTTTCTGGGAGTAAGGAGACCCAGTACTTC,CASSFSGSKETQYF
-,-,TRBJ2-1,TRBV4-3,TGCGCCAGCAGCCAAGGGGGGGGCTGGTTTACAGACAATGAGCAGTTCTTC,CASSQGGGWFTDNEQFF
-,-,TRBJ2-2,TRBV7-3,TGTGCCAGCAGCTCTCAGGAGAGGAGAGGGATCGGGGAGCTGTTTTTT,CASSSQERRGIGELFF
-,-,TRBJ2-2,TRBV21-1,TGTGCCAGCAGCAAAGGGACACCGAACACCGGGGAGCTGTTTTTT,CASSKGTPNTGELFF
-,-,TRBJ1-2,TRBV28,TGTGCCAGCAGTTCTCTTACGATTCCCTTTAACTATGGCTACACCTTC,CASSSLTIPFNYGYTF
TRBD2,few,TRBJ2-2,TRBV11-3,TGTGCCAGCGCTCCGCAGGCGGGAGCGAACACCGGGGAGCTGTTTTTT,CASAPQAGANTGELFF
-,-,TRBJ1-1,TRBV29-1,TGCAGCGTCATCCGAAGCGGGTCATTCAACACTGAAGCTTTCTTT,CSVIRSGSFNTEAFF
TRBD1,few,TRBJ2-7,TRBV5-5,TGTGCCAGCAGCCCGAGGACAGGCATCGACGAGCAGTACTTC,CASSPRTGIDEQYF
TRBD2,-,TRBJ2-7,TRBV5-6,TGTGCCAGCAGGGGGGGACTAGCGAGTCACGAGCAGTACTTC,CASRGGLASHEQYF
-,-,TRBJ2-5,TRBV28,TGTGCCAGCAGTTATCAACAGGCCGCGCAAGAGACCCAGTACTTC,CASSYQQAAQETQYF
-,-,TRBJ1-1,TRBV15,TGTGCCACCAGCAGAGGGGCGGCAACCTTTGAAGCTTTCTTT,CATSRGAATFEAFF
-,-,TRBJ2-7,TRBV9,TGTGCCAGCAGCGTAGGGCCGGGCCTAGAGGGGCAGTACTTC,CASSVGPGLEGQYF
-,-,TRBJ1-2,TRBV28,TGTGCCAGCAAATGGGGGCGCTTTGGGTTCTACACCTTC,CASKWGRFGFYTF
-,-,TRBJ1-5,TRBV7-2,TGTGCCAGCAGCTTAGCGTCGGGAAACCAGCCCCAGCATTTT,CASSLASGNQPQHF
-,few,TRBJ1-1,TRBV28,TGTGCCAGCAGCCCTGGGTGGGACACTGAAGCTTTCTTT,CASSPGWDTEAFF
-,-,TRBJ2-1,TRBV9,TGTGCCAGCAGCGTAAGACCCTACAATGAGCAGTTCTTC,CASSVRPYNEQFF
-,-,TRBJ2-3,TRBV10-3,TGTGCCATCAGTGATCCGCGGGGAAGGGCCACAGATACGCAGTATTTT,CAISDPRGRATDTQYF
TRBD1,-,TRBJ2-5,TRBV11-2,TGTGCCAGCAGCAGCGAACAGGGGGCCTGGGAGACCCAGTACTTC,CASSSEQGAWETQYF
TRBD1,-,TRBJ1-2,TRBV28,TGTGCCAGCAGCCGGACAGGGCCACTCTATGGCTACACCTTC,CASSRTGPLYGYTF
-,once,TRBJ1-4,TRBV4-3,TGCGCCAGCAGCCCGAACCCACATAGTAATGAAAAACTGTTTTTT,CASSPNPHSNEKLFF
-,large,TRBJ2-1,TRBV7-6,TGTGCCAGCAGCTTTCTGACAGGGGACTACTACAATGAGCAGTTCTTC,CASSFLTGDYYNEQFF
-,-,TRBJ1-2,TRBV7-2,TGTGCCAGCAGCTTAGGACTGACGGCCGGCTACACCTTC,CASSLGLTAGYTF
TRBD1,-,TRBJ2-2,TRBV4-3,TGCGCCAGCAGCCAAGAACGACCGCCAGGGGGCACCGGGGAGCTGTTTTTT,CASSQERPPGGTGELFF
-,-,TRBJ1-5,TRBV30,TGTGCCTGGAGTCGGCAGGTGGGCAATCAGCCCCAGCATTTT,CAWSRQVGNQPQHF
-,-,TRBJ2-2,TRBV29-1,TGCAGCGTTTTTGACACAGGCACCGGGGAGCTGTTTTTT,CSVFDTGTGELFF
TRBD1,once,TRBJ1-1,TRBV4-1,TGCGCCAGCAGCCAAGAACGGAGGGGGCGGACTGAAACTTTCTTT,CASSQERRGRTETFF
TRBD2,once,TRBJ2-3,TRBV7-6,TGTGCCAGCAGTGCGGGGGGCACAGATACGCAGTATTTT,CASSAGGTDTQYF
TRBD1,once,TRBJ1-2,TRBV6-6,TGTGCCAGCAGTTCGACCGGGACAGGCACCTTC,CASSSTGTGTF
-,-,TRBJ1-4,TRBV19,TGTGCCAGTAGTATCGGTGCTGCAACTAATGAAAAACTGTTTTTT,CASSIGAATNEKLFF